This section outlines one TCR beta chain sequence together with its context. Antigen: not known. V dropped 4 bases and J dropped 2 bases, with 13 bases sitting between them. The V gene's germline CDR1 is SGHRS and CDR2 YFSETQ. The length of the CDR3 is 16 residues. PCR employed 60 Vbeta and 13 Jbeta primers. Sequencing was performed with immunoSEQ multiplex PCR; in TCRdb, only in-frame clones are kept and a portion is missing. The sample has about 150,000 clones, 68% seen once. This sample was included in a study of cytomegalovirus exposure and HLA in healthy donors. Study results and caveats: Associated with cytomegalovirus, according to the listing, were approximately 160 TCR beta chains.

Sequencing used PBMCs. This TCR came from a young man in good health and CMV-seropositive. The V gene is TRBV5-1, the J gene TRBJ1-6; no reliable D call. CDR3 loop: CASSSEHLTYNSPLHF. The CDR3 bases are TGCGCCAGCAGCAGTGAGCATCTAACCTATAATTCACCCCTCCACTTT. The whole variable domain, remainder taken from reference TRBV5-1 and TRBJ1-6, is KAGVTQTPRYLIKTRGQQVTLSCSPISGHRSVSWYQQTPGQGLQFLFEYFSETQRNKGNFPGRFSGRQFSNSRSEMNVSTLELGDSALYLCASSSEHLTYNSPLHFGNGTRLTVT.